This is a list of T cell receptor beta chains from one sample in a study of T cells in Graves' hyperthyroidism and ophthalmopathy. TCRdb called the multiplex PCR reads again in MiXCR, with one record for every CDR3 protein. The table records about 560,000 distinct CDR3 sequences, 16% of them present only once. The sequencing input was blood. These receptor sequences come from a woman aged 18-29 years with Graves' hyperthyroidism. The CDR3 runs from the conserved cysteine through the conserved F or W. D genes are given only for firm matches. Clone size appears in some rows only: once, few, many, or a class for an expanded clone.

v_call	clone_size	j_call	d_call	cdr3_nt	cdr3_aa
TRBV19	few	TRBJ2-2	TRBD1	TGTGCCAGTAGCAGGACAGGGTCGTACACCGGGGAGCTGTTTTTT	CASSRTGSYTGELFF
TRBV29-1	-	TRBJ2-1	-	TGCAGCGTTGAAGAGGGTAGGTGGAGCTCCTACAATGAGCAGTTCTTC	CSVEEGRWSSYNEQFF
TRBV19	-	TRBJ2-2	TRBD2	TGTGCCAGTAGTATTCGTCTAGCGGCAAACACCGGGGAGCTGTTTTTT	CASSIRLAANTGELFF
TRBV20-1	-	TRBJ2-2	-	TGCAGTGCTCATAACACCGGGGAGCTGTTTTTT	CSAHNTGELFF
TRBV20-1	many	TRBJ2-7	TRBD2	TGCAGTGCTAGTGGGACTAGCGGGATTACCTCCTACGAGCAGTACTTC	CSASGTSGITSYEQYF
TRBV28	many	TRBJ1-1	TRBD1	TGTGCCAGCAGGACCACGGACAGGGGGGTTCACACTGAAGCTTTCTTT	CASRTTDRGVHTEAFF
TRBV24-1	few	TRBJ1-1	-	TGTGCCACCAGTGATTTCCTTGGACAGAACACTGAAGCTTTCTTT	CATSDFLGQNTEAFF
TRBV20-1	-	TRBJ1-5	-	TGCAGTGCTTGTCCACAGGGAAACCAGCCCCAGCATTTT	CSACPQGNQPQHF
TRBV6-1	-	TRBJ2-3	-	TGTGCCACCCTCCCCCAGGGGACAGATACGCAGTATTTT	CATLPQGTDTQYF
TRBV2	many	TRBJ1-5	TRBD1	TGTGCAAGCCGAGGACAGGGTGCTCAGCCCCAGCATTTT	CASRGQGAQPQHF
TRBV3-1	many	TRBJ1-1	-	TGTGCCAGCAGCCAAGATGTCCAGAACACTGAAGCTTTCTTT	CASSQDVQNTEAFF
TRBV7-9	many	TRBJ2-7	TRBD2	TGTGCCAGCAGCTATAGCGGGAGGGCCGAGGCCTACGAGCAGTACTTC	CASSYSGRAEAYEQYF
TRBV25-1	-	TRBJ1-5	TRBD1	TGTGCCAGCAGTGAAGAGGGAGACAGGGGCAATCAGCCCCAGCATTTT	CASSEEGDRGNQPQHF
TRBV7-9	few	TRBJ1-6	TRBD1	TGTGCCAGCAGCTCAGACCTCGGGACAGCACCCCTCCACTTT	CASSSDLGTAPLHF
TRBV2	few	TRBJ2-5	-	TGTGCCAGTGACCCAACGACTGGGACGGGAGAGACCCAGTACTTC	CASDPTTGTGETQYF
TRBV29-1	few	TRBJ2-1	-	TGCAGCGCTGTGGGGGGAGATTTCCCAAGTATCAATGAGCAGTTCTTC	CSAVGGDFPSINEQFF
TRBV6-1	-	TRBJ1-6	-	TGTGCCAGCAGGGGACGGTCTAATTCACCCCTCCACTTT	CASRGRSNSPLHF
TRBV7-3	many	TRBJ2-3	-	TGTGCCAGCAGCGTGACCGGAGTTGGGGATACGCAGTATTTT	CASSVTGVGDTQYF
TRBV12-3/TRBV12-4	many	TRBJ2-5	TRBD2	TGTGCCAGCAGCCCAGCGGGGGGGATGTCGGAGACCCAGTACTTC	CASSPAGGMSETQYF
TRBV28	many	TRBJ2-3	-	TGTGCCAGCAGTTTAATTGCCAGGGCTTGGACAGATACGCAGTATTTT	CASSLIARAWTDTQYF
TRBV12-3/TRBV12-4	-	TRBJ2-5	-	TGTGCCAGCAGCTCCGGATACCAAGAGACCCAGTACTTC	CASSSGYQETQYF
TRBV4-1	-	TRBJ2-7	TRBD1	TGCGCCAGCAGCCAAAGCATTCGGGACAGGGTTTCCTACGAGCAGTACTTC	CASSQSIRDRVSYEQYF
TRBV6-1	-	TRBJ2-1	TRBD2	TGTGCCAGCAGCGATTTTTTAGCGGGACTGCAGTTCTTC	CASSDFLAGLQFF